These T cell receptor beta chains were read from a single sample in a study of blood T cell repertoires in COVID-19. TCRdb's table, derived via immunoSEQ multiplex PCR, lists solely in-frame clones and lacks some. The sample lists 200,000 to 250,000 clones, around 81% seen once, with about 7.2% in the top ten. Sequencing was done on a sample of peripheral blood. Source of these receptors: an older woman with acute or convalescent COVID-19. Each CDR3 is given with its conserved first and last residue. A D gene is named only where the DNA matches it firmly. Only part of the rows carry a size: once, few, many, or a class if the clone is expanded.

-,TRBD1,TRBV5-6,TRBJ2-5,TGTGCCAGCAGCAGCGCACAGGGGGCCCGAGAGACCCAGTACTTC,CASSSAQGARETQYF
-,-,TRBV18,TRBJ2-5,TGTGCCAGCTTAACAGGGCCCCAAGAGACCCAGTACTTC,CASLTGPQETQYF
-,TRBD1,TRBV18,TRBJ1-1,TGTGCCAGCTCACCCCAGACAGGGGAGAACACTGAAGCTTTCTTT,CASSPQTGENTEAFF
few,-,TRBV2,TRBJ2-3,TGTGCCAGCATGGCCTACCGTGGGGGAGGAACAGATACGCAGTATTTT,CASMAYRGGGTDTQYF
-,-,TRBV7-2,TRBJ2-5,TGTGCCAGCAGCCCGAGCGGACGGGGGGCGGAAAAGACCCAGTACTTC,CASSPSGRGAEKTQYF
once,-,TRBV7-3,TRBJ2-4,TGTGCCAGCAGCGCCACACCGGGACACGGCGAAAACATTCAGTACTTC,CASSATPGHGENIQYF
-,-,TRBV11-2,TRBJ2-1,TGTGCCAGCAGCGGGGGGTCCTACAATGAGCAGTTCTTC,CASSGGSYNEQFF
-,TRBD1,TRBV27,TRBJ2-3,TGTGCCAGCAGTCTCCTCGTACCACAGGGGACAGATACGCAGTATTTT,CASSLLVPQGTDTQYF
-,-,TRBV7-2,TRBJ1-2,TGTGCCAGCAGCTTAGGAGGGGGGGCTAGTGGCTACACCTTC,CASSLGGGASGYTF
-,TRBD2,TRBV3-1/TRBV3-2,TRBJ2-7,TGTGCCAGCAGCCAAGACCGACTAGCGGGGGGGTCCTACGAGCAGTACTTC,CASSQDRLAGGSYEQYF
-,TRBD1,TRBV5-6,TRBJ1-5,TGTGCCAGCAGCATCAGACAGGGAGTTCAGCCCCAGCATTTT,CASSIRQGVQPQHF
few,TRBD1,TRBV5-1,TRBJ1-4,TGCGCCAGCAGCTCAGGACAGGGTAGCGGAAAACTGTTTTTT,CASSSGQGSGKLFF
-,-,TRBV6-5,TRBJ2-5,TGTGCCAGCAGTCCCCTCCGGGACAACCAAGAGACCCAGTACTTC,CASSPLRDNQETQYF
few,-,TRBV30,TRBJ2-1,TGTGCCTGGAGTCTAACGGGAAATGAGCAGTTCTTC,CAWSLTGNEQFF
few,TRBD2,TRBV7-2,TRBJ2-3,TGTGCCAGCAGCTTACGCGGGGGAGACACAGATACGCAGTATTTT,CASSLRGGDTDTQYF
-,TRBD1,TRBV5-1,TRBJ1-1,TGCGCCAGCAGCTGGGGACAGGTGGCCGGAGAAGCTTTCTTT,CASSWGQVAGEAFF
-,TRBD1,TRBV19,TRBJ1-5,TGTGCCAGTAGTCAACCCTCAGGACAGGGGCGACAGCCCCAGCATTTT,CASSQPSGQGRQPQHF
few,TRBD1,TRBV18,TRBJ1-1,TGTGCCAGCTCACCACCGGGACAGGGGGCGCAAGCTTTCTTT,CASSPPGQGAQAFF
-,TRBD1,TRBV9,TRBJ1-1,TGTGCCAGCAGCGTAGGGTTGTTGGGACAGGGAAAAGCTGAAGCTTTCTTT,CASSVGLLGQGKAEAFF
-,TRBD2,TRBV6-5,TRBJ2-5,TGTGCCAGCAGTATAGCGGGGGCCGCCCCGCGGACCCAGTACTTC,CASSIAGAAPRTQYF
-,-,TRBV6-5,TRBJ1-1,TGTGCCAGCAGATACGACAGGTCAACTGAAGCTTTCTTT,CASRYDRSTEAFF
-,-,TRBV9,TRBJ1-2,TGTGCCAGCAGCCCCTCGACAGTGTTTAACTATGGCTACACCTTC,CASSPSTVFNYGYTF
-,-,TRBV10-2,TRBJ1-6,TGCGCCAGCAGTGTTGAAGGGGCTAATTCACCCCTCCACTTT,CASSVEGANSPLHF
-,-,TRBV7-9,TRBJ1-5,TGTGCCAGCAGCTTAGGAGGAGGGAAGAGCAATCAGCCCCAGCATTTT,CASSLGGGKSNQPQHF
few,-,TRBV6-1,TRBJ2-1,TGTGCCAGCAGTGATATGTTGCGGGGTCTATACAATGAGCAGTTCTTC,CASSDMLRGLYNEQFF
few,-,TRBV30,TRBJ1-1,TGTGCCTGGAGTCCTTTAATTGAAGCTTTCTTT,CAWSPLIEAFF
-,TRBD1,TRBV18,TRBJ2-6,TGTGCCAGCTCACCCCGGACAGGGGGTACCTCTGGGGCCAACGTCCTGACTTTC,CASSPRTGGTSGANVLTF
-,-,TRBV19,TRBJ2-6,TGCGCCGGGAGCAGCTCTGGGGCCAACGTCCTGACTTTC,CAGSSSGANVLTF
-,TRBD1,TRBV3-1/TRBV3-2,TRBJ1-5,TGTGCCAGCAGCCATCCGGGACAGGGGAAAGGTCAGCCCCAGCATTTT,CASSHPGQGKGQPQHF
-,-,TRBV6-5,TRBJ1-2,TGTGCCAGCAGGCCCACAGGGATCGGCTATGGCTACACCTTC,CASRPTGIGYGYTF
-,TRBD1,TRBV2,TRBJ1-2,TGTGCCAGCAGTTCACAGGGGCTCTATGGCTACACCTTC,CASSSQGLYGYTF
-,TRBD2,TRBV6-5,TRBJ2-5,TGTGCCAGCCGGGCGGGGGGTAAGGAGACCCAGTACTTC,CASRAGGKETQYF
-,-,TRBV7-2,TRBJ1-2,TGTGCCAGCAGCTTAGACTGGGGCCACGGCTACACCTTC,CASSLDWGHGYTF
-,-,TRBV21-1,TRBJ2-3,TGTGCCAGCAGCAAAGATGGGGGCCGACAGGCCCGCACAGATACGCAGTATTTT,CASSKDGGRQARTDTQYF
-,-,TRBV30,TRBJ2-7,TGTGCCTGGAGTGCCAGATCCGGACAGCTCTACGAGCAGTACTTC,CAWSARSGQLYEQYF
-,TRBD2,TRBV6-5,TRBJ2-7,TGTGCCACGAAAGGACTAGCGGGGCCCTACGAGCAGTACTTC,CATKGLAGPYEQYF
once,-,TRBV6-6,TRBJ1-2,TGTGCCAGCACTGGACAGTTTAACTATGGCTACACCTTC,CASTGQFNYGYTF
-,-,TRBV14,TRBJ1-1,TGTGCCAGCAGCCTGTTAATGAACACTGAAGCTTTCTTT,CASSLLMNTEAFF
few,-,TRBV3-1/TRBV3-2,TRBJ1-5,TGTGCCAGCAGCCAAACAGGGTTAAATCAGCCCCAGCATTTT,CASSQTGLNQPQHF
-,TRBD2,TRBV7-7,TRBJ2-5,TGTGCCAGCAGTTCGCATCCCCCGACTAGCGGGGGGGTAAGCCAAGAGACCCAGTACTTC,CASSSHPPTSGGVSQETQYF
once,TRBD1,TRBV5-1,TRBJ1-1,TGCGCCAGCAGCAAGGACAGGGTTGGGTACACTGAAGCTTTCTTT,CASSKDRVGYTEAFF
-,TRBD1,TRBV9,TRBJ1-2,TGTGCCAGCGCCGGGGACAGCACCTATGGCTACACCTTC,CASAGDSTYGYTF
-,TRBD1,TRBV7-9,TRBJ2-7,TGTGCCAGCAGCGACGAGGGGGCGCGGTACTTC,CASSDEGARYF